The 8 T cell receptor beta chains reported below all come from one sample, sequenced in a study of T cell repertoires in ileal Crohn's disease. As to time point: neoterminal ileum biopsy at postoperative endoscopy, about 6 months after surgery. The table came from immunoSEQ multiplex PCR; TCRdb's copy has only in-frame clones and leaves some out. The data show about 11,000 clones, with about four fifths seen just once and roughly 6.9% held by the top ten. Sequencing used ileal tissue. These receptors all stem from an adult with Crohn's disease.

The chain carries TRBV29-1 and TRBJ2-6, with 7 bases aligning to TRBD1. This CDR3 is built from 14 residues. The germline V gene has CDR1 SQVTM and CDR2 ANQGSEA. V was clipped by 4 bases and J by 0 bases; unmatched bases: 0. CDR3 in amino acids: CSVGQGSGANVLTF. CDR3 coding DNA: TGCAGCGTTGGACAGGGCTCTGGGGCCAACGTCCTGACTTTC.

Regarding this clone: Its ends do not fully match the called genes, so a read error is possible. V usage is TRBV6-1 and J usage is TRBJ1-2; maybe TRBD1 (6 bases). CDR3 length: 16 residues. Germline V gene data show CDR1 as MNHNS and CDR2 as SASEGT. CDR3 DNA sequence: TGTGCCGGCAGTGAAGCAGCCGGGACACCAAACTATGGCTACACCTTC. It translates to CAGSEAAGTPNYGYTF.

The DNA for the CDR3 is TGCGCCAGCAGCCTGTTCGGGGGGGGCCCCGGCTGGAGCACAGATACGCAGTATTTT. Amino acids: CASSLFGGGPGWSTDTQYF. This chain uses TRBV5-1 with TRBJ2-3, with TRBD2 matching 8 bases. Losses at the gene ends were 4 bases for V and 0 bases for J; bases not matched to a gene: 16. CDR3 size: 19 residues. Germline loops: CDR1 SGHRS, CDR2 YFSETQ.

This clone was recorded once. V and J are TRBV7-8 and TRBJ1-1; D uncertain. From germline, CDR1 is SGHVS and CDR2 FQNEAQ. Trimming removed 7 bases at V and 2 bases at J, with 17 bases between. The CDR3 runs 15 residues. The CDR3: CASISANTLNTEAFF. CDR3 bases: TGTGCCAGCATCTCCGCCAACACCCTCAACACTGAAGCTTTCTTT.

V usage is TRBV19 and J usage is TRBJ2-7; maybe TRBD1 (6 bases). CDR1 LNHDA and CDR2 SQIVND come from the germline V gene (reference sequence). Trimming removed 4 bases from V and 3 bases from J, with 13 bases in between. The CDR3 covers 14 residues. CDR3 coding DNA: TGTGCCAGTAGTACTGCGACAGGAGTCTACGAGCAGTACTTC. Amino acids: CASSTATGVYEQYF. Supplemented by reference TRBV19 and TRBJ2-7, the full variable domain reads DGGITQSPKYLFRKEGQNVTLSCEQNLNHDAMYWYRQDPGQGLRLIYYSQIVNDFQKGDIAEGYSVSREKKESFPLTVTSAQKNPTAFYLCASSTATGVYEQYFGPGTRLTVT.

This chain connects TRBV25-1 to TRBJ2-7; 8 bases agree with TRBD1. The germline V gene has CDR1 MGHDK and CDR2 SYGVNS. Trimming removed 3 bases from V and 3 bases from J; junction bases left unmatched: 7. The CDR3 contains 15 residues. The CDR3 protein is CASSDEDREDYEQYF. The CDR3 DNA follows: TGTGCCAGCAGTGACGAGGACAGGGAGGACTACGAGCAGTACTTC.

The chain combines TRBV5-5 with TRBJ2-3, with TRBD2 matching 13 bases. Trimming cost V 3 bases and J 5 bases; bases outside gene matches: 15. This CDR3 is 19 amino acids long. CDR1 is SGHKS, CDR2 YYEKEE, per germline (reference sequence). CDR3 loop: CASSSSGTSGAHWKDTQYF. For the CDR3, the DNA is TGTGCCAGCAGCTCGTCCGGGACTAGCGGGGCCCACTGGAAAGATACGCAGTATTTT. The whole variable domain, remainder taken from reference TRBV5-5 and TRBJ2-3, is DAGVTQSPTHLIKTRGQQVTLRCSPISGHKSVSWYQQVLGQGPQFIFQYYEKEERGRGNFPDRFSARQFPNYSSELNVNALLLGDSALYLCASSSSGTSGAHWKDTQYFGPGTRLTVL.

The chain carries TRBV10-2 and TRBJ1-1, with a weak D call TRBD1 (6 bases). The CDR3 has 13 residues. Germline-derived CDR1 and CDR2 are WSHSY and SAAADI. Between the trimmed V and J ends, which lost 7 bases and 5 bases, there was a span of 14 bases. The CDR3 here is CASNRARETEAFF. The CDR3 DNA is TGCGCCAGCAACAGGGCTCGGGAAACTGAAGCTTTCTTT.